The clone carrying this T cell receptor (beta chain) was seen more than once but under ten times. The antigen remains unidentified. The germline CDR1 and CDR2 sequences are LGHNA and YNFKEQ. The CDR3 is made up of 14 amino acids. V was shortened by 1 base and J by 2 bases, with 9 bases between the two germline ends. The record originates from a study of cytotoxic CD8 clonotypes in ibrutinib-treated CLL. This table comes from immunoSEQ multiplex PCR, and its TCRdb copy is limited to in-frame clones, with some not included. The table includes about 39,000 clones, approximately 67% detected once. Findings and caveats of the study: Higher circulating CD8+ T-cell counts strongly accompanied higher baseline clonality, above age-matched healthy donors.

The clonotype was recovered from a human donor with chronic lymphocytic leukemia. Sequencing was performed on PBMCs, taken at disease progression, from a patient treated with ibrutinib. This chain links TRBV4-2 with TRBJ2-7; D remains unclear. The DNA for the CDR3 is TGTGCCAGCAGCCAAGTCGGAAATACCTACGAGCAGTACTTC. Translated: CASSQVGNTYEQYF.